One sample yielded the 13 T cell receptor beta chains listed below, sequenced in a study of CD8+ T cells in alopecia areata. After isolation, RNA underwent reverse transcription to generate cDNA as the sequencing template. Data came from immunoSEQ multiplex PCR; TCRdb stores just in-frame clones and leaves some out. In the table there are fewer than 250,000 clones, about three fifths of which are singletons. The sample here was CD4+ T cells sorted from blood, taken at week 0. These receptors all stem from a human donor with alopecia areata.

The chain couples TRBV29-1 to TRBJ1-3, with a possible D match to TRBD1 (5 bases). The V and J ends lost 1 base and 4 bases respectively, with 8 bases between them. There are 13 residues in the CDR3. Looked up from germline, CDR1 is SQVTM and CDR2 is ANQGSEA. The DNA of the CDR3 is TGCAGCGTTGAAGCTGGGGGAGGAAACACCATATATTTT. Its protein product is CSVEAGGGNTIYF.

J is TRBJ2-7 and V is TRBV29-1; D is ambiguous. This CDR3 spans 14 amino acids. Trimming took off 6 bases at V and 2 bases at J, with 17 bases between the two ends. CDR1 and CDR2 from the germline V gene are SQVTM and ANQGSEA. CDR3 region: CSVSLLSAAYEQYF. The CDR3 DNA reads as TGCAGCGTCTCCCTCCTCTCCGCCGCCTACGAGCAGTACTTC.

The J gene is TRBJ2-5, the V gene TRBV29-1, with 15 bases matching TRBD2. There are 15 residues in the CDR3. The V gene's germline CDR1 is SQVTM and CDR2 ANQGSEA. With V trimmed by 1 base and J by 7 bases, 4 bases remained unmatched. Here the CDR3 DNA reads TGCAGCGTTGAAGGGACTAGCGGGAGGGTAAGGACCCAGTACTTC. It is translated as CSVEGTSGRVRTQYF.

Here the CDR3 reads CASSPPVLYEQYF. The CDR3 DNA follows: TGTGCCAGCTCACCACCGGTCCTATACGAGCAGTACTTC. The V and J genes are TRBV18 and TRBJ2-7; D is ambiguous. Deletions cut 0 bases from V and 4 bases from J, with 7 bases between. The CDR3 has 13 amino acids. Germline V gene sequence: CDR1 KGHSH, CDR2 LQKENI.

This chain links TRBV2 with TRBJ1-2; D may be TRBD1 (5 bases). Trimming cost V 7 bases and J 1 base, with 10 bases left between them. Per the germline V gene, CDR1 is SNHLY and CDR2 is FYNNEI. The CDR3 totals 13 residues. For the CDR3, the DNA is TGTGCCAGCAACAGGAGACTTAACTATGGCTACACCTTC. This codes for CASNRRLNYGYTF. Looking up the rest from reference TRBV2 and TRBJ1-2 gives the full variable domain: EPEVTQTPSHQVTQMGQEVILRCVPISNHLYFYWYRQILGQKVEFLVSFYNNEISEKSEIFDDQFSVERPDGSNFTLKIRSTKLEDSAMYFCASNRRLNYGYTFGSGTRLTVV.

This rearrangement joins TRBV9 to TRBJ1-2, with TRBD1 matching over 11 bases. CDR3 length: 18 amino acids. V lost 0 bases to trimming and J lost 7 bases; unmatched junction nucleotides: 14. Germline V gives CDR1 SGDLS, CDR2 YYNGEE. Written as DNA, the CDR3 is TGTGCCAGCAGCGTAGAACCCTACTTGGACAGGGGGCCTGGTGGCTACACCTTC. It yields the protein CASSVEPYLDRGPGGYTF.

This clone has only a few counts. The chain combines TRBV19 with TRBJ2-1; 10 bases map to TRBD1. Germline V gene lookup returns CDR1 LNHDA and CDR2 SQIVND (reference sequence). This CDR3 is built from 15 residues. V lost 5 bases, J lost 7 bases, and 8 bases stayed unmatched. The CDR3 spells CASSSTRTGGNEQFF. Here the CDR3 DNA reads TGTGCCAGTAGTTCGACCCGGACAGGGGGTAATGAGCAGTTCTTC.

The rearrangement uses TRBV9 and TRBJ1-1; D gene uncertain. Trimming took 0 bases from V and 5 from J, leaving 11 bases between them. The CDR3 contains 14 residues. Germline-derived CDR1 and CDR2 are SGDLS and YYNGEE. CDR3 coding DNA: TGTGCCAGCAGCGTAGACGGTGTGGGGACTGAAGCTTTCTTT. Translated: CASSVDGVGTEAFF.

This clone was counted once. This chain's CDR3 is CASSVQAGGTGELFF. As DNA, the CDR3 is TGTGCCAGCAGCGTACAAGCGGGGGGCACCGGGGAGCTGTTTTTT. The V call is TRBV9, the J call TRBJ2-2; 9 bases fit TRBD2. This CDR3 has 15 amino acids. Trimming took 1 base from V and 4 from J; bases not matched to a gene: 2. In germline, CDR1 is SGDLS, CDR2 YYNGEE.

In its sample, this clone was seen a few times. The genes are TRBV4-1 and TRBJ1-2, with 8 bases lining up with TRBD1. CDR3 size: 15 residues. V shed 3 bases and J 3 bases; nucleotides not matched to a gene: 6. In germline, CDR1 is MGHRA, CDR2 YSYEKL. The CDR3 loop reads CASSHDQGAYYGYTF. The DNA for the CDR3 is TGCGCCAGCAGCCATGACCAGGGGGCTTACTATGGCTACACCTTC.

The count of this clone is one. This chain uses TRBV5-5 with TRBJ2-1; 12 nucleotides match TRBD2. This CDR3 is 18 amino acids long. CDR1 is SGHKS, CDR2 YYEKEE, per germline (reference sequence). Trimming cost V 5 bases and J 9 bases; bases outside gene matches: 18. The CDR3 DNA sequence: TGTGCCAGCAGTCCTGGACTAGCGGGGCCGATTCCCATTGGTGAGCAGTTCTTC. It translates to CASSPGLAGPIPIGEQFF.

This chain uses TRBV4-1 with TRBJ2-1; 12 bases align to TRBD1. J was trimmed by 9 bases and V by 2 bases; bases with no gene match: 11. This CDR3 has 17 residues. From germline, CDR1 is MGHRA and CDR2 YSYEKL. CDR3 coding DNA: TGCGCCAGCAGCCAACAACCCACGGGACAGGGGGCAGGTGAGCAGTTCTTC. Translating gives CASSQQPTGQGAGEQFF.

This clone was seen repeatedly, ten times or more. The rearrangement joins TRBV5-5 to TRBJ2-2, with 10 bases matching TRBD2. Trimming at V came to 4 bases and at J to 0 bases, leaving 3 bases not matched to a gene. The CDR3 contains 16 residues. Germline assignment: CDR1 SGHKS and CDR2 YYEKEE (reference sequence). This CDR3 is CASSGGTSANTGELFF. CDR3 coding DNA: TGTGCCAGCAGCGGAGGGACTAGCGCGAACACCGGGGAGCTGTTTTTT.